One sample yielded the 17 T cell receptor beta chains listed below, sequenced in a study of glioma-infiltrating T cells after dendritic cell vaccination. Stated time point: after dendritic cell vaccination, including at tumor progression/relapse. Some clones are missing from TCRdb's copy, which holds only in-frame ones; the method was immunoSEQ multiplex PCR. Of 110,000 or so clones in the sample, around 91% were seen once. This sample comprised blood, obtained after dendritic cell vaccination. These receptor sequences come from a human donor with glioblastoma.

The chain recombines TRBV27 with TRBJ2-1, with a weak D call TRBD2 (5 bases). In germline, CDR1 is MNHEY, CDR2 SMNVEV (reference sequence). This CDR3 contains 13 residues. V lost 6 bases and J lost 5, with 11 bases in between. DNA for the CDR3: TGTGCCAGCAGACCTTCGGGAAACAATGAGCAGTTCTTC. It specifies CASRPSGNNEQFF.

The V gene is TRBV7-9, the J gene TRBJ2-3; 7 bases map to TRBD2. The V and J ends lost 5 bases and 1 base, in that order; junction bases with no gene match: 3. This CDR3 is built from 14 residues. Germline CDR1 is SEHNR and CDR2 is FQNEAQ (reference sequence). This chain's CDR3 is CASSPSGGTDTQYF. CDR3 DNA sequence: TGTGCCAGCAGCCCAAGCGGGGGCACAGATACGCAGTATTTT.

V gene TRBV2 combines with J gene TRBJ1-2; D remains unclear. The CDR3 extends over 12 amino acids. Deletions cut 3 bases from V and 8 bases from J, with 10 bases between. Germline lookup yields CDR1 SNHLY and CDR2 FYNNEI. The CDR3 nucleotides read TGTGCCAGCAGTGACTCCGGGAGAGGCTACACCTTC. This gives the protein CASSDSGRGYTF.

The CDR3 nucleotides are TGTGCCATCAGTGAGGGACTAGCGGGAGCCCTTGGCGATGAGCAGTTCTTC. Its protein product is CAISEGLAGALGDEQFF. This chain links TRBV10-3 with TRBJ2-1; 13 bases line up with TRBD2. Germline CDR1 reads ENHRY; CDR2 reads SYGVKD. CDR3 size: 17 residues. With 2 bases clipped from V and 8 bases from J, the junction kept 9 bases outside the gene matches.

DNA for the CDR3: TGTGCCAGCAGCTGGAGCGGGGCGGGGGGTGAGCAGTTCTTC. Residues: CASSWSGAGGEQFF. This chain uses TRBV11-1 with TRBJ2-1, with 8 bases identical to TRBD2. The junction had 8 bases not matched to a gene; V was cut back by 4 bases and J by 9 bases. CDR1 and CDR2 from the germline V gene are SGHAT and FQDESV (reference sequence). This CDR3 spans 14 amino acids.

The CDR3 protein is CASSLEARQETQYF. CDR3 sequence (DNA): TGTGCCAGCAGCTTGGAGGCCAGGCAAGAGACCCAGTACTTC. The rearrangement links TRBV5-4 to TRBJ2-5; D call uncertain. The CDR3 loop spans 14 amino acids. Germline loops: CDR1 SGHNT, CDR2 YYREEE (reference sequence). Trimming left V 0 bases short and J 2 bases short, with 8 bases between. Variable domain in full (rest from reference TRBV5-4 and TRBJ2-5): ETGVTQSPTHLIKTRGQQVTLRCSSQSGHNTVSWYQQALGQGPQFIFQYYREEENGRGNFPPRFSGLQFPNYSSELNVNALELDDSALYLCASSLEARQETQYFGPGTRLLVL.

V gene TRBV19 combines with J gene TRBJ2-1; a possible D gene is TRBD2 (5 bases). Trimming pared 1 base from V and 1 base from J, leaving 8 bases between. Germline assignment: CDR1 LNHDA and CDR2 SQIVND (reference sequence). The CDR3 has 15 residues. The CDR3 DNA sequence: TGTGCCAGTAGTATAGCCCGGGGTTCCTACAATGAGCAGTTCTTC. Translated: CASSIARGSYNEQFF.

In its sample, this clone was seen once. The chain joins TRBV6-7 to TRBJ1-4; perhaps TRBD1 as D (6 bases). TRBV6-7 belongs to the ORF category, with a function that is uncertain. CDR3 length: 15 amino acids. Trimming removed 6 bases at V and 7 bases at J, with 18 bases between. The CDR3 spells CASSSKQGFREKLFF. The DNA of the CDR3 is TGTGCCAGCAGCTCAAAACAGGGCTTCCGTGAAAAACTGTTTTTT.

The chain carries TRBV29-1 and TRBJ2-1; 11 nucleotides line up with TRBD2. Trimming removed 3 bases from V and 4 bases from J; junction bases left unmatched: 14. Germline CDR1 and CDR2: SQVTM and ANQGSEA. This CDR3 spans 18 amino acids. The chain's CDR3 is CSVDKASGRTILYNEQFF. In nucleotides, the CDR3 is TGCAGCGTTGATAAGGCTAGCGGGAGGACCATCCTTTACAATGAGCAGTTCTTC.

The chain carries TRBV18 and TRBJ2-7; TRBD1 matches at 9 bases. The length of the CDR3 is 15 residues. Germline values: CDR1 KGHSH, CDR2 LQKENI. The V and J ends lost 2 bases and 4 bases, in that order; junction bases with no gene match: 6. CDR3 residues: CASSPWDRDPYEQYF. CDR3 nucleotides: TGTGCCAGCTCACCATGGGACAGGGATCCTTACGAGCAGTACTTC. The whole variable domain, remainder taken from reference TRBV18 and TRBJ2-7, is NAGVMQNPRHLVRRRGQEARLRCSPMKGHSHVYWYRQLPEEGLKFMVYLQKENIIDESGMPKERFSAEFPKEGPSILRIQQVVRGDSAAYFCASSPWDRDPYEQYFGPGTRLTVT.

The rearrangement uses TRBV2 and TRBJ2-7, with D perhaps TRBD2 (5 bases). Germline CDR1 is SNHLY and CDR2 is FYNNEI. CDR3 length equals 16 residues. Trimming pared 6 bases from V and 9 bases from J, leaving 27 bases between. Written as DNA, the CDR3 is TGTGCCAGCAGAGCAATCCCGGACTGGAGGCAAGACGGGCAGTACTTC. Amino acids: CASRAIPDWRQDGQYF.

This clone showed up just once. The chain has TRBV29-1 and TRBJ2-7; 8 nucleotides align to TRBD2. After removal of 4 bases from V and 5 bases from J, the junction contained 10 bases not matched to a gene. This CDR3 spans 14 amino acids. CDR1 is SQVTM, CDR2 ANQGSEA, per germline. For the CDR3, the DNA is TGCAGCGTTGGGGCGGGGGGCGCCAACAACGAGCAGTACTTC. Amino acid sequence: CSVGAGGANNEQYF.

CDR3 bases: TGTGCCAGCAGCTTAGGGGTACAGAGCTCCTACGAGCAGTACTTC. It specifies CASSLGVQSSYEQYF. The V call is TRBV11-2, the J call TRBJ2-7; D unclear. CDR1 SGHAT and CDR2 FQNNGV come from the germline V gene. This CDR3 region has 15 residues. V was pared by 1 base and J by 0 bases, with 10 bases between.

This rearrangement joins TRBV7-6 to TRBJ2-1, with D possibly matching TRBD2 (6 bases). The CDR3 has 12 amino acids. From germline, CDR1 is SGHVS and CDR2 FNYEAQ. Trimming stripped 1 base from V and 8 bases from J, with 6 bases between. The CDR3 spells CASSLGGDEQFF. The CDR3 bases are TGTGCCAGCAGCTTAGGCGGGGATGAGCAGTTCTTC.

V gene TRBV6-1 combines with J gene TRBJ1-1; D is unresolved. Germline CDR1 and CDR2: MNHNS and SASEGT. The CDR3 length is 13 residues. V dropped 3 bases and J dropped 2 bases, with 7 bases sitting between them. CDR3 residues: CASSDPFNTEAFF. For the CDR3, the DNA is TGTGCCAGCAGTGACCCGTTTAACACTGAAGCTTTCTTT.

The chain employs TRBV4-2 and TRBJ1-1, with TRBD1 as a possible D gene (5 bases). The CDR3 consists of 15 residues. Germline V gene lookup returns CDR1 LGHNA and CDR2 YNFKEQ. Trimming took off 4 bases at V and 3 bases at J, with 15 bases between the two ends. The CDR3 region is CASSLVGTGDTEAFF. DNA of the CDR3: TGTGCCAGCAGCCTAGTTGGGACGGGGGACACTGAAGCTTTCTTT.

The gene calls are TRBV10-3 and TRBJ2-1; 10 positions agree with TRBD2. The CDR3 has 14 residues. V lost 8 bases, J lost 6 bases, and 7 bases stayed unmatched. The V gene's germline CDR1 is ENHRY and CDR2 SYGVKD. As DNA, the CDR3 is TGTGCCATCTCCCAGCGGACTAGCGGCAATGAGCAGTTCTTC. Amino acids: CAISQRTSGNEQFF.